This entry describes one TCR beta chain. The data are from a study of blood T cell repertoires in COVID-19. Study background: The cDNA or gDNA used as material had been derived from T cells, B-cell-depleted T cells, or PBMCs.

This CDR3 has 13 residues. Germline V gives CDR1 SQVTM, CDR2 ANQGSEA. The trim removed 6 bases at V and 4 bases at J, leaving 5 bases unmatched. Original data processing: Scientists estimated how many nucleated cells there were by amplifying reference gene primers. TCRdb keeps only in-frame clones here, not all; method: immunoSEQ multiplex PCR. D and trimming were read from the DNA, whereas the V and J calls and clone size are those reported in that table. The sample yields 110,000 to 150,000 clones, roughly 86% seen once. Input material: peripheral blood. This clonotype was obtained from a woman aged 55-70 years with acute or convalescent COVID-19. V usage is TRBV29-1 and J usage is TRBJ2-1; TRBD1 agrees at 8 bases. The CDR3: CSVRDRSYNEQFF. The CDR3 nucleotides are TGCAGCGTCAGGGACAGGTCATACAATGAGCAGTTCTTC.